The next 28 T cell receptor beta chains were all read from a single sample in a study of cytomegalovirus exposure and HLA in healthy donors. PCR involved 60 Vbeta and 13 Jbeta primers. Method: immunoSEQ multiplex PCR; TCRdb's copy keeps in-frame clones and lacks some. The table has fewer than 200,000 clones, roughly 80% seen once. Sequencing was carried out using PBMCs. These receptors all come from a man in his 60s in good health and CMV-seronegative.

V and J are TRBV19 and TRBJ1-2; the match to TRBD1 covers 7 bases. The germline V gene has CDR1 LNHDA and CDR2 SQIVND (reference sequence). V lost 3 bases to trimming and J lost 5 bases; unmatched junction nucleotides: 3. The CDR3 covers 13 residues. The CDR3 DNA sequence: TGTGCCAGTAGTATCGGACAGGTATATGGCTACACCTTC. It codes for CASSIGQVYGYTF.

This clone has just a few counts. The chain employs TRBV7-3 and TRBJ2-3; tentative D call: TRBD1 (8 bases). The length of the CDR3 is 15 residues. V shed 5 bases and J shed 1 base, with 13 bases lying between them. Per germline, CDR1 SGHTA and CDR2 FQGTGA. CDR3 DNA sequence: TGTGCCAGCAGCGTACAGGGGGGGGGCACAGATACGCAGTATTTT. Translating it yields CASSVQGGGTDTQYF.

The chain joins TRBV27 to TRBJ2-5; D uncertain. Judging by the DNA end, TRBJ2-7 fits better; the J call may be wrong. Germline V gives CDR1 MNHEY, CDR2 SMNVEV (reference sequence). This CDR3 is built from 12 residues. CDR3 in amino acids: CASSTTPYEQYF. The CDR3, as DNA: TGTGCCAGCAGTACCACTCCCTACGAGCAGTACTTC.

This sequence joins TRBV5-1 and TRBJ1-1, with a tentative D call TRBD1 (6 bases). The CDR3 runs to 17 residues. Trimming took off 4 bases at V and 0 bases at J, with 19 bases between the two ends. The germline CDR1 and CDR2 sequences are SGHRS and YFSETQ. In DNA, the CDR3 is TGCGCCAGCAGCACCGGACAGCGACCAAACATGAACACTGAAGCTTTCTTT. Protein: CASSTGQRPNMNTEAFF.

Concerning this clone itself: Its ends do not fully match the called genes, so a read error is possible. The V call is TRBV9, the J call TRBJ2-3; the match to TRBD1 covers 7 bases. CDR3 length equals 14 residues. Germline-derived CDR1 and CDR2 are SGDLS and YYNGEE. CDR3 DNA sequence: TGTGCCAGCAGCGTGCGACAGGGTCAAGATGCGCAGTATTTT. Translated, it gives CASSVRQGQDAQYF.

The chain is built from TRBV7-9 and TRBJ2-3, with 11 bases identical to TRBD2. This CDR3 is 19 amino acids long. The V gene end was trimmed by 4 bases and the J gene end by 1 base; junction bases not matched to a gene: 13. Germline V lookup: CDR1 SEHNR, CDR2 FQNEAQ (reference sequence). The CDR3 sequence: CASSSRRVQLAGGTDTQYF. The CDR3 DNA reads as TGTGCCAGCAGCTCTCGACGGGTCCAACTAGCGGGGGGCACAGATACGCAGTATTTT.

This clone was counted once. This chain uses TRBV7-8 with TRBJ2-7; D is perhaps TRBD1 (6 bases). The germline V gene encodes CDR1 SGHVS and CDR2 FQNEAQ. With 4 bases removed from V and 2 bases from J, the gap between germline ends came to 12 bases. This CDR3 comprises 14 residues. CDR3 in DNA: TGTGCCAGCAGCTACGGGACATTTACCTACGAGCAGTACTTC. As protein: CASSYGTFTYEQYF.

This clone was picked up one time. The chain joins TRBV5-1 to TRBJ2-3, with TRBD2 identical over 10 bases. Germline V gene data show CDR1 as SGHRS and CDR2 as YFSETQ. The trim removed 7 bases at V and 5 bases at J, leaving 10 bases unmatched. There are 15 residues in the CDR3. The CDR3 region is CASGGSGGAGDTQYF. The CDR3 nucleotides are TGCGCCAGCGGGGGGAGCGGGGGGGCCGGAGATACGCAGTATTTT.

This clone has a handful of counts. The V call is TRBV5-1, the J call TRBJ1-1, with TRBD1 matching 10 bases. Germline V CDR1 and CDR2: SGHRS, YFSETQ. Germline trimming cut 4 bases from V and 0 bases from J; bases unmatched to any gene: 9. The CDR3 covers 17 residues. CDR3 coding DNA: TGCGCCAGCAGCACCGGGCCGGGACAGGGGATGAACACTGAAGCTTTCTTT. This codes for CASSTGPGQGMNTEAFF.

The chain joins TRBV19 to TRBJ1-1, with TRBD1 as a possible D gene (6 bases). With 5 bases removed from V and 2 bases from J, the gap between germline ends came to 9 bases. The CDR3 runs to 13 residues. Germline V gives CDR1 LNHDA, CDR2 SQIVND (reference sequence). The chain's CDR3 is CASSLTGNTEAFF. CDR3 nucleotides: TGTGCCAGTAGTCTGACAGGCAACACTGAAGCTTTCTTT.

This chain joins TRBV5-1 and TRBJ2-1, with D perhaps matching TRBD1 (6 bases). Trimming removed 4 bases from V and 12 bases from J, with 14 bases in between. The germline gives CDR1 SGHRS, CDR2 YFSETQ. The CDR3 spans 12 residues. CDR3 in amino acids: CASSLSTGPQFF. CDR3 nucleotide sequence: TGCGCCAGCAGCCTATCGACAGGTCCGCAGTTCTTC.

On this clone itself: Germline and junction disagree at one end, which may indicate a read error. The chain carries TRBV30 and TRBJ1-2; 7 bases agree with TRBD1. Germline CDR1 and CDR2: GTSNPN and SVGIG (reference sequence). This CDR3 region has 14 residues. CDR3 sequence (DNA): TGTGCCTGGAGTGTAGTACAGGGTGTAGGGGGCTACCCCTTC. Its translation is CAWSVVQGVGGYPF.

This chain uses TRBV5-4 with TRBJ2-4; D is unclear. This CDR3 region has 16 residues. The V and J ends lost 2 bases and 1 base respectively, with 13 bases between them. Germline CDR1 SGHNT, CDR2 YYREEE (reference sequence). The DNA for the CDR3 is TGTGCCAGCAGCTTTGGCCCTCTAGAGGCCAAAAACATTCAGTACTTC. As protein: CASSFGPLEAKNIQYF.

The chain couples TRBV2 to TRBJ1-5; 8 bases agree with TRBD1. The CDR3 runs 13 residues. V gave up 6 bases and J gave up 8 bases; unmatched junction bases: 6. The V gene's germline CDR1 is SNHLY and CDR2 FYNNEI. The CDR3 bases are TGTGCCAGCAGGGGACAGGCCGGAGAGCCCCAGCATTTT. Its translation is CASRGQAGEPQHF. The whole variable domain, filled in from reference TRBV2 and TRBJ1-5, reads EPEVTQTPSHQVTQMGQEVILRCVPISNHLYFYWYRQILGQKVEFLVSFYNNEISEKSEIFDDQFSVERPDGSNFTLKIRSTKLEDSAMYFCASRGQAGEPQHFGDGTRLSIL.

The chain links TRBV27 to TRBJ2-7; TRBD1 matches at 8 bases. This CDR3 has 15 amino acids. Germline V gene lookup returns CDR1 MNHEY and CDR2 SMNVEV (reference sequence). Losses at the gene ends were 7 bases for V and 5 bases for J; bases not matched to a gene: 13. The CDR3 DNA reads TGTGCCAGCAAGGCCACCGGGACAGGCGTCCACGAGCAGTACTTC. This gives the protein CASKATGTGVHEQYF.

The V and J genes are TRBV29-1 and TRBJ1-1; 8 positions match TRBD1. This CDR3 is 12 amino acids long. Trimming took 7 bases from V and 1 from J; bases not matched to a gene: 2. From germline, CDR1 is SQVTM and CDR2 ANQGSEA. The CDR3 protein is CSEGQGNTEAFF. CDR3 DNA: TGCAGCGAAGGACAGGGGAACACTGAAGCTTTCTTT.

The rearrangement joins TRBV27 to TRBJ2-1; 8 nucleotides agree with TRBD1. Trimming at V came to 5 bases and at J to 5 bases, leaving 2 bases not matched to a gene. CDR3 length equals 13 residues. The germline V gene has CDR1 MNHEY and CDR2 SMNVEV (reference sequence). The CDR3 bases are TGTGCCAGCAGTGGACAGGGCAACAATGAGCAGTTCTTC. As protein: CASSGQGNNEQFF.

There are a few counts of this clone. The chain uses TRBV6-6 and TRBJ1-1; TRBD1 matches 7 bases. From germline, CDR1 is MNHNY and CDR2 SVGAGI (reference sequence). The length of the CDR3 is 15 residues. Unmatched junction bases numbered 6, after V lost 2 bases and J lost 3 bases. The CDR3 loop is CASSYGEGADTEAFF. The CDR3 bases are TGTGCCAGCAGTTACGGAGAGGGGGCTGACACTGAAGCTTTCTTT.

On this clone: The same CDR3 arises from other DNA sequences in this sample as well. The chain couples TRBV19 to TRBJ1-1, with 7 bases aligning to TRBD1. V shed 7 bases and J 1 base; nucleotides not matched to a gene: 3. The germline CDR1 and CDR2 sequences are LNHDA and SQIVND (reference sequence). This CDR3 comprises 13 residues. The CDR3 coding sequence is TGTGCCAGTAACAGGGGCCGGAACACTGAAGCTTTCTTT. Translated, it gives CASNRGRNTEAFF.

The chain links TRBV29-1 to TRBJ2-1; TRBD1 matches 7 bases. V shed 4 bases, J shed 9 bases, and the junction held 9 bases outside the gene matches. Germline V gene sequence: CDR1 SQVTM, CDR2 ANQGSEA. This CDR3 is built from 13 residues. The CDR3, as DNA: TGCAGCGTTGCGTACAGGGGCCAGAGTGAGCAGTTCTTC. Its protein is CSVAYRGQSEQFF.

The chain carries TRBV5-1 and TRBJ2-7, with 11 nucleotides matching TRBD1. The CDR3 is 16 amino acids. V lost 4 bases to trimming and J lost 3 bases; unmatched junction nucleotides: 9. CDR1 is SGHRS, CDR2 YFSETQ, per germline. The chain's CDR3 is CASSPGQGASVYEQYF. CDR3 DNA sequence: TGCGCCAGCAGCCCCGGACAGGGGGCTAGTGTCTACGAGCAGTACTTC.

This rearrangement joins TRBV9 to TRBJ2-3; D might be TRBD2 (7 bases). Germline CDR1 and CDR2: SGDLS and YYNGEE. The germline V and J ends were trimmed by 4 bases and 5 bases, with 17 bases remaining between them. The CDR3 is made up of 15 amino acids. The DNA of the CDR3 is TGTGCCAGCAGCCCCTGGGGGGGGGCGGGAGATACGCAGTATTTT. Protein sequence: CASSPWGGAGDTQYF.

The chain links TRBV4-2 to TRBJ1-5; D is ambiguous. CDR3 length: 14 residues. V lost 6 bases to trimming and J lost 0 bases, with 9 bases between them. Per the germline V gene, CDR1 is LGHNA and CDR2 is YNFKEQ. CDR3 DNA: TGTGCCAGCAGACAAACAAGTAGCAATCAGCCCCAGCATTTT. Translated, it gives CASRQTSSNQPQHF.

This clone was detected only a few times. CDR3 loop: CASSQSPENTRGYGYTF. CDR3 nucleotide sequence: TGTGCCAGCAGCCAATCTCCAGAGAATACTAGGGGGTATGGCTACACCTTC. The chain links TRBV16 to TRBJ1-2, with D possibly matching TRBD1 (6 bases). CDR3 length equals 17 residues. Germline loops: CDR1 KGHSY, CDR2 FQNENV. Deletions cut 0 bases from V and 5 bases from J, with 19 bases between.

The V call is TRBV5-1, the J call TRBJ1-3; no clear D. The V gene's germline CDR1 is SGHRS and CDR2 YFSETQ. The germline V and J ends were trimmed by 0 bases and 0 bases, with 10 bases remaining between them. CDR3 size: 16 residues. The CDR3 reads CASSLEGLFSGNTIYF. CDR3 nucleotides: TGCGCCAGCAGCTTGGAAGGACTATTCTCTGGAAACACCATATATTTT.

The chain has TRBV5-1 and TRBJ2-1; the match to TRBD2 covers 8 bases. The V gene end was trimmed by 3 bases and the J gene end by 7 bases; junction bases not matched to a gene: 3. CDR3 length equals 13 residues. CDR1 and CDR2 (germline): SGHRS, YFSETQ. The CDR3 protein is CASSSGTSNEQFF. CDR3 nucleotide sequence: TGCGCCAGCAGCTCCGGGACTAGTAATGAGCAGTTCTTC.

This clone was recorded a few times. V usage is TRBV6-1 and J usage is TRBJ1-1; D is undetermined. The CDR3 covers 15 residues. Germline assignment: CDR1 MNHNS and CDR2 SASEGT. The V and J ends lost 1 base and 5 bases respectively, with 14 bases between them. The CDR3 region has the DNA TGTGCCAGCAGTGAAGTCCCGGGGATGATGACTGAAGCTTTCTTT. It specifies CASSEVPGMMTEAFF.

This clone has more than one count but fewer than ten. V and J are TRBV9 and TRBJ1-2; D might be TRBD1 (5 bases). The V end lost 7 bases, the J end lost 4 bases, and 8 bases lay between the germline ends. Germline loops: CDR1 SGDLS, CDR2 YYNGEE. The CDR3 consists of 11 residues. CDR3 coding DNA: TGTGCCAGCCTAGGGGCCTATGGCTACACCTTC. This sequence encodes CASLGAYGYTF.